Below, 30 T cell receptor beta chains from the same sample are listed, as sequenced in a study of T cells expressing NK-cell markers. TCRdb re-called the 5' RACE reads; one entry per CDR3 protein, DNA not given. Its table records about 260,000 distinct CDR3 sequences. The sequencing sample was made of blood T cells: a sorted CD56 or NKG2C T cell subset, CD4+ or CD8+ T cells, or bulk PBMC T cells (not recorded which). The receptor set was obtained from a man younger than 30 in good health.

The chain employs TRBV5-6 and TRBJ1-1. This CDR3 has 14 residues. Germline V gives CDR1 SGHDT, CDR2 YYEEEE. Here the CDR3 reads CASSLTEINTEAFF.

The rearrangement links TRBV27 to TRBJ1-1; TCRdb outputs TRBD1, but without DNA this stays unchecked. Looked up from germline, CDR1 is MNHEY and CDR2 is SMNVEV (reference sequence). The CDR3 contains 18 residues. Here the CDR3 reads CASSLYPPGGELNTEAFF.

The chain links TRBV7-6 to TRBJ2-2; TCRdb's D call of TRBD2 is untestable without DNA. The CDR3 has 16 amino acids. Germline V gives CDR1 SGHVS, CDR2 FNYEAQ. The chain's CDR3 is CASSPQVAGYTGELFF.

The chain joins TRBV19 to TRBJ1-5; absent DNA, TCRdb's TRBD1 call cannot be checked. Germline V lookup: CDR1 LNHDA, CDR2 SQIVND (reference sequence). CDR3 length equals 15 residues. The chain's CDR3 is CASTPRGNSNQPQHF.

The CDR3 loop is CASSLNSGRFSFGNEQFF. The V and J genes are TRBV27 and TRBJ2-1; TCRdb picks TRBD2, but there is no DNA to check that call. The germline V gene has CDR1 MNHEY and CDR2 SMNVEV (reference sequence). The CDR3 totals 18 residues.

The chain carries TRBV4-2 and TRBJ2-4. The CDR3 is made up of 16 amino acids. Germline CDR1 LGHNA, CDR2 YNFKEQ. The CDR3: CASSQDVGSAKNIQYF.

V is TRBV21-1 and J is TRBJ2-4. TRBV21-1 is described as a pseudogene. CDR3 length: 13 amino acids. The CDR3 here is CASSRLAKNIQYF.

The J gene is TRBJ1-6, the V gene TRBV5-6; the TCRdb D gene call, TRBD1, has no DNA to confirm it. Germline assignment: CDR1 SGHDT and CDR2 YYEEEE. This CDR3 comprises 14 residues. CDR3 protein: CASSLAGANSPLHF.

V gene TRBV18 combines with J gene TRBJ1-5; TCRdb's D gene call, TRBD1, goes unchecked for lack of DNA. This CDR3 spans 17 amino acids. Germline loops: CDR1 KGHSH, CDR2 LQKENI. The CDR3 region is CASSPPSGTGSNQPQHF.

This chain links TRBV5-1 with TRBJ2-7; TCRdb gives TRBD1 as the D gene, but with no DNA this cannot be confirmed. Looked up from germline, CDR1 is SGHRS and CDR2 is YFSETQ. The CDR3 spans 13 residues. CDR3 region: CASSYNSGQGAFF.

This rearrangement joins TRBV7-6 to TRBJ1-5; TCRdb reports TRBD1, a call that lacks DNA to check it against. The CDR3 extends over 15 amino acids. In germline, CDR1 is SGHVS, CDR2 FNYEAQ. CDR3 amino acids: CASSGGTDSNQPQHF.

The gene calls are TRBV19 and TRBJ2-3; the D call of TRBD2 rests on TCRdb alone, since no DNA is present to check it. Per germline, CDR1 LNHDA and CDR2 SQIVND (reference sequence). The CDR3 totals 19 residues. The CDR3 is CASSMLGMGTSGSADTQYF.

The J gene is TRBJ2-1, the V gene TRBV25-1; TCRdb names TRBD2, which stays unverified in the absence of DNA. Germline CDR1 is MGHDK and CDR2 is SYGVNS. This CDR3 has 16 residues. CDR3 amino acids: CASSGRTSGSYNEQFF.

This chain links TRBV20-1 with TRBJ2-3. CDR1 and CDR2 from the germline V gene are DFQATT and SNEGSKA (reference sequence). The CDR3 contains 16 residues. Here the CDR3 reads CSASGLAAYSTDTQYF.

The chain couples TRBV6-5 to TRBJ1-4; the TCRdb D gene call, TRBD1, has no DNA to confirm it. Per the germline V gene, CDR1 is MNHEY and CDR2 is SVGAGI. The CDR3 is made up of 14 amino acids. The CDR3 loop reads CASSYDRGPVKLFF.

This chain uses TRBV29-1 with TRBJ2-3; checking the TCRdb D call of TRBD1 is not possible without DNA. This CDR3 has 15 amino acids. The germline CDR1 and CDR2 sequences are SQVTM and ANQGSEA. The CDR3 sequence: CSVAPGTSSTDTQYF.

This rearrangement joins TRBV6-5 to TRBJ2-1; TCRdb reports TRBD1, a call that lacks DNA to check it against. CDR3 length: 18 residues. The germline gives CDR1 MNHEY, CDR2 SVGAGI. The CDR3 protein is CASSYSRPRDRGLNEQFF.

J is TRBJ2-7 and V is TRBV5-1; absent DNA, TCRdb's TRBD1 call cannot be checked. The germline V gene encodes CDR1 SGHRS and CDR2 YFSETQ. This CDR3 spans 15 amino acids. This CDR3 is CASSLGGTSTYEQYF. Full variable domain (rest looked up from reference TRBV5-1 and TRBJ2-7): KAGVTQTPRYLIKTRGQQVTLSCSPISGHRSVSWYQQTPGQGLQFLFEYFSETQRNKGNFPGRFSGRQFSNSRSEMNVSTLELGDSALYLCASSLGGTSTYEQYFGPGTRLTVT.

CDR3: CASSFRLAGWDTQYF. The J gene is TRBJ2-3, the V gene TRBV11-2; TCRdb designates TRBD2, a call that cannot be tested without DNA. Germline V gene lookup returns CDR1 SGHAT and CDR2 FQNNGV. The CDR3 loop spans 15 amino acids.

V and J are TRBV7-9 and TRBJ1-3; TCRdb's D call, TRBD1, is unchecked because there is no DNA. Per the germline V gene, CDR1 is SEHNR and CDR2 is FQNEAQ (reference sequence). The CDR3 sequence is 16 residues long. CDR3 sequence reads: CASSTRGDFWGNTIYF.

This chain connects TRBV12-3 or TRBV12-4 to TRBJ2-6; TCRdb picks TRBD1, but there is no DNA to check that call. The length of the CDR3 is 17 residues. The CDR3 loop reads CASRDRDRGVGANVLTF.

This chain joins TRBV7-9 and TRBJ2-1; checking the TCRdb D call of TRBD2 is not possible without DNA. This CDR3 is 14 amino acids long. The germline V gene encodes CDR1 SEHNR and CDR2 FQNEAQ (reference sequence). The CDR3 protein is CASSFWREYNEQFF.

The V call is TRBV20-1, the J call TRBJ1-4. The CDR3 contains 12 residues. Per germline, CDR1 DFQATT and CDR2 SNEGSKA (reference sequence). The CDR3 loop reads CSASNQVEKLFF.

The chain joins TRBV12-3 or TRBV12-4 to TRBJ2-2; TCRdb picks TRBD2, but there is no DNA to check that call. This CDR3 comprises 18 residues. CDR3 residues: CASSSLAGGPSLTGELFF.

The chain couples TRBV6-2 or TRBV6-3 to TRBJ2-1; TCRdb picks TRBD2, but there is no DNA to check that call. The CDR3 length is 14 residues. Germline V gene data show CDR1 as MNHEY and CDR2 as SVGEGT. The CDR3 reads CASRGLAGIHEQFF.

This chain joins TRBV5-1 and TRBJ2-3; there is no DNA to check the TCRdb D call of TRBD1. Germline-derived CDR1 and CDR2 are SGHRS and YFSETQ. The CDR3 length is 17 residues. Here the CDR3 reads CASTPSGAFRGTDTQYF.

This chain links TRBV12-3 or TRBV12-4 with TRBJ2-3. This CDR3 has 15 amino acids. The CDR3 sequence: CASSLALGKIDTQYF.

V usage is TRBV20-1 and J usage is TRBJ2-5; TCRdb calls TRBD2, which cannot be checked without DNA. This CDR3 is built from 13 residues. Per germline, CDR1 DFQATT and CDR2 SNEGSKA (reference sequence). This chain's CDR3 is CSATLVTSETQYF.

The chain is built from TRBV10-3 and TRBJ2-1; TCRdb's D call of TRBD2 is untestable without DNA. The V gene's germline CDR1 is ENHRY and CDR2 SYGVKD. This CDR3 has 16 residues. The CDR3 spells CAISVKGGGAQFGRVF.

The J gene is TRBJ1-1, the V gene TRBV3-1. Germline V gene data show CDR1 as LGHDT and CDR2 as YNNKEL (reference sequence). CDR3 size: 13 residues. This CDR3 is CASSHDQVTEAFF.